The 26 T cell receptor beta chains below all came from one sample that was sequenced in a study of blood T cell repertoires in COVID-19. The protocol was immunoSEQ multiplex PCR, while the TCRdb copy is restricted to in-frame clones and leaves out a portion. The table has approximately 220,000 clones, 65% to 85% seen once; the top ten hold 8.2%. Material for sequencing was peripheral blood. The receptor set was obtained from a woman aged 45-65 years with acute or convalescent COVID-19.

The rearrangement joins TRBV19 to TRBJ2-1; 16 positions agree with TRBD2. J was trimmed by 1 base and V by 3 bases; bases with no gene match: 3. Germline-derived CDR1 and CDR2 are LNHDA and SQIVND (reference sequence). CDR3 length: 18 residues. The CDR3 region has the DNA TGTGCCAGTAGTATGACGGGACTAGCGGGAGGGTCCTACAATGAGCAGTTCTTC. Its translation: CASSMTGLAGGSYNEQFF. Looking up the rest from reference TRBV19 and TRBJ2-1 gives the full variable domain: DGGITQSPKYLFRKEGQNVTLSCEQNLNHDAMYWYRQDPGQGLRLIYYSQIVNDFQKGDIAEGYSVSREKKESFPLTVTSAQKNPTAFYLCASSMTGLAGGSYNEQFFGPGTRLTVL.

The chain uses TRBV25-1 and TRBJ1-1, with TRBD1 matching 11 bases. The trim removed 4 bases at V and 4 bases at J, leaving 11 bases unmatched. The CDR3 has 17 amino acids. Germline CDR1 reads MGHDK; CDR2 reads SYGVNS. Here the CDR3 reads CASSASDRGRVGTEAFF. The CDR3 coding sequence is TGTGCCAGCAGTGCCTCGGACAGGGGGCGGGTTGGCACTGAAGCTTTCTTT.

The chain joins TRBV2 to TRBJ2-3; possible D gene TRBD2, 6 bases. Deletions cut 2 bases from V and 1 base from J, with 7 bases between. Per germline, CDR1 SNHLY and CDR2 FYNNEI. This CDR3 comprises 14 residues. CDR3 protein: CASSERRGTDTQYF. CDR3 DNA: TGTGCCAGCAGTGAAAGGAGGGGCACAGATACGCAGTATTTT.

The chain uses TRBV19 and TRBJ2-7; possible D gene TRBD1, 6 bases. From germline, CDR1 is LNHDA and CDR2 SQIVND (reference sequence). Trimming shortened V by 5 bases and J by 2 bases, and 16 bases separated the two germline ends. CDR3 size: 15 residues. The CDR3 nucleotides are TGTGCCAGTAGTGTGATTGAGGACAGAACCTACGAGCAGTACTTC. Its translation is CASSVIEDRTYEQYF. Filled out from reference TRBV19 and TRBJ2-7, the complete variable domain reads DGGITQSPKYLFRKEGQNVTLSCEQNLNHDAMYWYRQDPGQGLRLIYYSQIVNDFQKGDIAEGYSVSREKKESFPLTVTSAQKNPTAFYLCASSVIEDRTYEQYFGPGTRLTVT.

A single count supports this clone. This rearrangement joins TRBV19 to TRBJ1-1; D perhaps matches TRBD1 (5 bases). CDR1 LNHDA and CDR2 SQIVND come from the germline V gene (reference sequence). The CDR3 contains 14 residues. The ends were cut back, 5 bases at V and 3 bases at J, with 13 bases in the middle. This CDR3 reads CASSPRWGDTEAFF. The CDR3 DNA follows: TGTGCCAGTAGTCCCCGGTGGGGGGACACTGAAGCTTTCTTT.

V is TRBV19 and J is TRBJ2-7; possibly TRBD2 for D (6 bases). Looked up from germline, CDR1 is LNHDA and CDR2 is SQIVND (reference sequence). V lost 5 bases and J lost 4, with 12 bases in between. The CDR3 is 13 residues long. The CDR3 DNA reads TGTGCCAGTAGTCGGGACTGGAAGTACGAGCAGTACTTC. Translated: CASSRDWKYEQYF.

The chain is built from TRBV7-2 and TRBJ2-3, with 13 bases lining up with TRBD2. The ends lost 4 bases at V and 3 bases at J; junction bases unmatched: 4. The V gene's germline CDR1 is SGHTA and CDR2 FQGNSA. The CDR3 is 16 residues long. CDR3 DNA sequence: TGTGCCAGCAGCTGGGGGACTAGCGGGACGACAGATACGCAGTATTTT. This translates into CASSWGTSGTTDTQYF. Full variable domain (missing parts from reference TRBV7-2 and TRBJ2-3): GAGVSQSPSNKVTEKGKDVELRCDPISGHTALYWYRQSLGQGLEFLIYFQGNSAPDKSGLPSDRFSAERTGGSVSTLTIQRTQQEDSAVYLCASSWGTSGTTDTQYFGPGTRLTVL.

CDR3 DNA sequence: TGTGCCAGCAGGACCCGGGACAGGGGGCAGAGTGAAGCTTTCTTT. This translates into CASRTRDRGQSEAFF. The rearrangement links TRBV6-5 to TRBJ1-1; 12 nucleotides line up with TRBD1. The CDR3 contains 15 residues. The V gene's germline CDR1 is MNHEY and CDR2 SVGAGI. The V segment lost 6 bases and the J segment 7 bases; nucleotides outside the gene matches: 9.

The gene calls are TRBV15 and TRBJ2-2; TRBD1 aligns across 11 bases. CDR3 length: 15 amino acids. CDR1 is LNHNV, CDR2 YYDKDF, per germline (reference sequence). Trimming cost V 8 bases and J 6 bases; bases outside gene matches: 8. CDR3 sequence: CATGQGARSAGELFF. CDR3 nucleotides: TGTGCCACCGGACAGGGGGCGAGGAGTGCCGGGGAGCTGTTTTTT.

This rearrangement joins TRBV5-1 to TRBJ2-1, with D tentatively TRBD2 (5 bases). The CDR3 covers 16 residues. Deletions cut 4 bases from V and 4 bases from J, with 18 bases between. In germline, CDR1 is SGHRS, CDR2 YFSETQ. CDR3 sequence reads: CASSPPMLALYNEQFF. DNA of the CDR3: TGCGCCAGCAGCCCCCCAATGCTAGCCCTTTACAATGAGCAGTTCTTC. The complete variable domain, with remaining parts taken from reference TRBV5-1 and TRBJ2-1, reads KAGVTQTPRYLIKTRGQQVTLSCSPISGHRSVSWYQQTPGQGLQFLFEYFSETQRNKGNFPGRFSGRQFSNSRSEMNVSTLELGDSALYLCASSPPMLALYNEQFFGPGTRLTVL.

The chain links TRBV11-2 to TRBJ2-3; possible D gene TRBD1, 6 bases. Trimming removed 7 bases from V and 0 bases from J, with 23 bases in between. CDR1 and CDR2 (germline): SGHAT, FQNNGV. This CDR3 comprises 18 residues. CDR3 coding DNA: TGTGCCAGCATCCACATCTCCTTTGGACAGCCTAGCACAGATACGCAGTATTTT. It specifies CASIHISFGQPSTDTQYF.

The chain employs TRBV6-6 and TRBJ1-3, with D maybe TRBD1 (5 bases). The CDR3 covers 15 residues. The germline V gene has CDR1 MNHNY and CDR2 SVGAGI (reference sequence). The germline V and J ends were trimmed by 0 bases and 7 bases, with 13 bases remaining between them. The CDR3 protein is CASSYSTDLGNTIYF. CDR3 DNA sequence: TGTGCCAGCAGTTACTCGACAGATCTGGGGAACACCATATATTTT.

The V gene is TRBV10-1, the J gene TRBJ2-3; no clear D gene. The V gene lost 3 bases and the J gene lost 0 bases, with 13 bases spanning the gap. CDR3 length: 16 amino acids. Germline assignment: CDR1 WNHNN and CDR2 SYGVQD (reference sequence). CDR3 nucleotide sequence: TGCGCCAGCAGTGACCAGACCGCGGCGAGCACAGATACGCAGTATTTT. Encoded protein: CASSDQTAASTDTQYF.

V usage is TRBV18 and J usage is TRBJ2-1; possible D gene TRBD1, 5 bases. The germline gives CDR1 KGHSH, CDR2 LQKENI. The CDR3 consists of 15 residues. V shed 0 bases and J shed 6 bases, with 12 bases lying between them. CDR3 sequence: CASSPPGLRANEQFF. The CDR3 region has the DNA TGTGCCAGCTCACCACCGGGGCTCCGGGCCAATGAGCAGTTCTTC.

Regarding this clone: Other DNA sequences from this sample encode an identical CDR3 as well. V and J are TRBV7-3 and TRBJ2-3, with 8 positions matching TRBD2. This CDR3 contains 14 residues. Unmatched junction bases numbered 1, after V lost 5 bases and J lost 0 bases. The germline CDR1 and CDR2 sequences are SGHTA and FQGTGA. In nucleotides, the CDR3 is TGTGCCAGCAGCCTAGCGGGCAGCACAGATACGCAGTATTTT. This sequence encodes CASSLAGSTDTQYF.

This clone was observed a single time. The gene calls are TRBV6-5 and TRBJ1-4; possibly TRBD1 for D (5 bases). The V and J ends lost 10 bases and 8 bases respectively, with 23 bases between them. Germline values: CDR1 MNHEY, CDR2 SVGAGI. There are 15 residues in the CDR3. DNA of the CDR3: TGTGCCACCCGGGTGACAAGGGGATTTGGCGAAAAACTGTTTTTT. This translates into CATRVTRGFGEKLFF.

V usage is TRBV30 and J usage is TRBJ1-6; 8 bases align to TRBD1. The germline V gene has CDR1 GTSNPN and CDR2 SVGIG (reference sequence). V dropped 4 bases and J dropped 9; count of bases not matched to a gene: 8. The CDR3 sequence is 14 residues long. This CDR3 reads CAWKTTGEVSPLHF. For the CDR3, the DNA is TGTGCCTGGAAAACGACAGGGGAGGTTTCACCCCTCCACTTT. The whole variable domain, filled in from reference TRBV30 and TRBJ1-6, reads SQTIHQWPATLVQPVGSPLSLECTVEGTSNPNLYWYRQAAGRGLQLLFYSVGIGQISSEVPQNLSASRPQDRQFILSSKKLLLSDSGFYLCAWKTTGEVSPLHFGNGTRLTVT.

The chain links TRBV5-1 to TRBJ2-7, with 9 nucleotides matching TRBD2. Germline CDR1 reads SGHRS; CDR2 reads YFSETQ. The CDR3 length is 14 residues. Trimming cost V 3 bases and J 7 bases; bases outside gene matches: 8. DNA of the CDR3: TGCGCCAGCAGCTGGCGGGAGGGCCGGTGGGAGCAGTACTTC. Encoded protein: CASSWREGRWEQYF.

The genes are TRBV5-1 and TRBJ2-3, with a possible D match to TRBD2 (5 bases). V lost 6 bases and J 5 bases, leaving 13 bases between the germline ends. The CDR3 totals 13 residues. The germline V gene has CDR1 SGHRS and CDR2 YFSETQ. CDR3 protein: CASTSWSGDTQYF. In DNA, the CDR3 is TGCGCCAGCACCTCCTGGAGCGGAGATACGCAGTATTTT.

This chain links TRBV2 with TRBJ2-1; D might be TRBD1 (6 bases). The CDR3 is made up of 12 amino acids. Germline CDR1 SNHLY, CDR2 FYNNEI. Deletions cut 6 bases from V and 8 bases from J, with 11 bases between. CDR3 amino acids: CASSARGHEQFF. The CDR3 DNA reads TGTGCCAGCAGCGCCAGGGGTCATGAGCAGTTCTTC. Full variable domain (rest looked up from reference TRBV2 and TRBJ2-1): EPEVTQTPSHQVTQMGQEVILRCVPISNHLYFYWYRQILGQKVEFLVSFYNNEISEKSEIFDDQFSVERPDGSNFTLKIRSTKLEDSAMYFCASSARGHEQFFGPGTRLTVL.

The J gene is TRBJ2-4, the V gene TRBV21-1; the listed D gene, TRBD2, was not tested against the DNA. TRBV21-1 is a documented pseudogene. The CDR3 consists of 15 residues. The CDR3 here is CASSKNRLALNIQYF. The CDR3 region has the DNA TGTGCCAGCAGCAAGAACCGCCTAGCGTTGAACATTCAGTACTTC.

The chain couples TRBV20-1 to TRBJ1-4, with a weak D call TRBD1 (5 bases). V was cut by 3 bases and J by 8 bases, with 22 bases left in between. The CDR3 is 16 amino acids. Germline V gene lookup returns CDR1 DFQATT and CDR2 SNEGSKA (reference sequence). Here the CDR3 reads CSASGSPRQRGEKLFF. The CDR3 DNA reads as TGCAGTGCTAGTGGGTCCCCCAGGCAAAGGGGCGAAAAACTGTTTTTT.

This chain links TRBV6-6 with TRBJ2-3; tentative D call: TRBD1 (6 bases). Germline CDR1 is MNHNY and CDR2 is SVGAGI (reference sequence). This CDR3 has 13 residues. With 5 bases removed from V and 2 bases from J, the gap between germline ends came to 8 bases. CDR3: CASSRQDTDTQYF. The CDR3, as DNA: TGTGCCAGCAGTCGACAGGACACAGATACGCAGTATTTT.

The CDR3 coding sequence is TGTGCCAGCAGTGTCTTGGGGACAGGCCGAAATGAGCAGTTCTTC. This gives the protein CASSVLGTGRNEQFF. The chain carries TRBV25-1 and TRBJ2-1; 8 nucleotides match TRBD1. The junction had 9 bases not matched to a gene; V was cut back by 4 bases and J by 7 bases. The CDR3 totals 15 residues. The V gene's germline CDR1 is MGHDK and CDR2 SYGVNS.

The chain joins TRBV29-1 to TRBJ2-3, with 12 positions matching TRBD1. This CDR3 is built from 14 residues. Germline V gives CDR1 SQVTM, CDR2 ANQGSEA. The CDR3, as DNA: TGCGGGGACAGGGGGCGTCGTAGCCGGTATACGCAGTATTTT. Residues: CGDRGRRSRYTQYF.

The sample holds one count of this clone. The chain uses TRBV21-1 and TRBJ2-7; the table gives TRBD2 as D, unverified against the DNA. TRBV21-1 is listed as a pseudogene. The CDR3 extends over 15 amino acids. CDR3 sequence: CATLAWRWSIYEQYF. The CDR3 coding sequence is TGTGCCACCCTAGCATGGCGATGGAGTATCTACGAGCAGTACTTC.